The 2 T cell receptor beta chains presented below share a single source sample, sequenced in a study of shared clonotypes between healthy human individuals. Sequenced by immunoSEQ multiplex PCR; TCRdb stores in-frame clones only, minus some. The sample holds hundreds of thousands of clones; 73% are singletons and the top ten take around 1.8%. Sequencing was carried out using memory CD4+ T cells sorted from blood. The sample's subset: CD45RA-negative fraction. Receptor source: a woman aged 25 to 39 in good health.

The rearrangement joins TRBV5-4 to TRBJ2-1; 8 bases align to TRBD2. There are 13 residues in the CDR3. The V segment lost 5 bases and the J segment 9 bases; nucleotides outside the gene matches: 7. Germline V gene sequence: CDR1 SGHNT, CDR2 YYREEE (reference sequence). CDR3 amino acids: CASRTSDSIEQFF. The CDR3 nucleotides are TGTGCCAGCAGGACTAGCGATTCTATTGAGCAGTTCTTC.

The chain joins TRBV6-1 to TRBJ2-1; D is ambiguous. The CDR3 is 12 residues long. The germline gives CDR1 MNHNS, CDR2 SASEGT. V was trimmed by 4 bases and J by 9 bases, leaving 10 bases between them. The CDR3 sequence: CASSAKRSEQFF. In DNA, the CDR3 is TGTGCCAGCAGTGCCAAGAGAAGTGAGCAGTTCTTC.